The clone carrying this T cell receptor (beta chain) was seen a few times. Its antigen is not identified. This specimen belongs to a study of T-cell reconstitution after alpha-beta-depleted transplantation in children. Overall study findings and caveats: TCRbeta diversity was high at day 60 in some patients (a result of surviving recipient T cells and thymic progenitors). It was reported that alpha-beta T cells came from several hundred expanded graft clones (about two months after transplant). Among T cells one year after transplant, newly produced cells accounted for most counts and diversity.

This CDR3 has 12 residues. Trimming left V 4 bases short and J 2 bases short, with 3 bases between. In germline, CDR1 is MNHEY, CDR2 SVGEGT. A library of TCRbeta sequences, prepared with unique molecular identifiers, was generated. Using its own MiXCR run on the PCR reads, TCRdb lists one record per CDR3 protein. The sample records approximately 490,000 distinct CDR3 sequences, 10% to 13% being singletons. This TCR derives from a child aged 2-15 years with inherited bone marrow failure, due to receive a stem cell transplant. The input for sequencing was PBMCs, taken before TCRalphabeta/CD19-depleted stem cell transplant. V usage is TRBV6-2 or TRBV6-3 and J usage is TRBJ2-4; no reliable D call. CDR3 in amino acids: CASSSPKNIQYF. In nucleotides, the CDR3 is TGTGCCAGCAGTTCGCCCAAAAACATTCAGTACTTC.